Below, one TCR beta chain is given with its context. Generated by immunoSEQ multiplex PCR, the TCRdb table keeps only in-frame clones and is missing some. The sample holds 80,000 to 90,000 clones, 95% to 97% seen once. Trimming cost V 3 bases and J 6 bases; bases outside gene matches: 4. Germline CDR1 and CDR2: MRHNA and SNTAGT. The CDR3 consists of 14 residues. This entry belongs to a study of cytomegalovirus exposure and HLA in healthy donors. Sequencing input: PBMCs. The clonotype originates from a man aged 18 to 30 in good health and CMV-seronegative. The chain employs TRBV6-4 and TRBJ2-1; 8 nucleotides align to TRBD1. The CDR3 here is CASSEGQEPNEQFF. The CDR3 DNA reads as TGTGCCAGCAGTGAGGGACAGGAACCCAATGAGCAGTTCTTC.